These 22 T cell receptor beta chains share one sample of origin, sequenced in a study of T cells of healthy individuals. TCRdb recomputed calls from the 5' RACE reads with MiXCR, one row per CDR3 protein. The sample includes about 100,000 distinct CDR3 sequences, around 17% seen only once; the top ten take under 7.5%. These receptors were collected from a human donor in good health.

The chain uses TRBV10-3 and TRBJ2-5; 9 nucleotides match TRBD1. The germline V gene has CDR1 ENHRY and CDR2 SYGVKD. V gave up 4 bases and J gave up 4 bases; unmatched junction bases: 7. The CDR3 is made up of 15 amino acids. For the CDR3, the DNA is TGTGCCATCAGTGCGACAGGGGGGATCGGAGAGACCCAGTACTTC. This translates into CAISATGGIGETQYF.

This chain links TRBV6-6 with TRBJ2-1, with 10 bases matching TRBD2. The V gene's germline CDR1 is MNHNY and CDR2 SVGAGI (reference sequence). The ends lost 6 bases at V and 3 bases at J; junction bases unmatched: 2. The CDR3 contains 14 residues. The CDR3 region has the DNA TGTGCCAGCAGACTAGCGGGAAACTACAATGAGCAGTTCTTC. It yields the protein CASRLAGNYNEQFF.

There are many counts of this clonotype. The rearrangement links TRBV4-3 to TRBJ2-2, with D maybe TRBD1 (5 bases). V lost 2 bases, J lost 6 bases, and 10 bases lay in between. This CDR3 spans 14 amino acids. Germline values: CDR1 LGHNA, CDR2 YSLEER. CDR3 sequence: CASSQKQEPGELFF. DNA for the CDR3: TGCGCCAGCAGCCAAAAACAGGAGCCCGGGGAGCTGTTTTTT.

This clonotype occurred a few times. The chain has TRBV10-3 and TRBJ2-3; weak D call: TRBD1 (6 bases). Looked up from germline, CDR1 is ENHRY and CDR2 is SYGVKD. There are 17 residues in the CDR3. V was cut by 2 bases and J by 2 bases, with 17 bases left in between. The CDR3 is CAISEVVGQKNTDTQYF. CDR3 coding DNA: TGTGCCATCAGTGAGGTGGTCGGACAGAAGAACACAGATACGCAGTATTTT.

The gene calls are TRBV12-3 or TRBV12-4 and TRBJ1-1; no clear D. The CDR3 covers 14 residues. Trimming took 5 bases from V and 4 from J, leaving 14 bases between them. CDR3 DNA: TGTGCCAGCAGTCTAAGGCGGCAGGTCACTGAAGCTTTCTTT. Amino acid sequence: CASSLRRQVTEAFF.

The chain couples TRBV2 to TRBJ2-3, with 7 bases fitting TRBD2. Germline values: CDR1 SNHLY, CDR2 FYNNEI. This CDR3 is 12 amino acids long. Germline trimming cut 5 bases from V and 12 bases from J; bases unmatched to any gene: 8. CDR3 region: CASSLAGLTQYF. In DNA form, the CDR3 reads TGTGCCAGCAGTTTAGCGGGTCTTACCCAGTATTTT.

In its sample, this clonotype was seen a few times. V and J are TRBV7-9 and TRBJ2-2, with D tentatively TRBD1 or TRBD2 (5 bases each). The CDR3 has 18 residues. Germline V gene lookup returns CDR1 SEHNR and CDR2 FQNEAQ (reference sequence). With 3 bases removed from V and 4 bases from J, the gap between germline ends came to 21 bases. This CDR3 reads CASSFIRDLGRGTGELFF. The CDR3 coding sequence is TGTGCCAGCAGCTTTATCCGGGACCTCGGCCGAGGCACCGGGGAGCTGTTTTTT.

This sequence joins TRBV6-5 and TRBJ1-3; perhaps TRBD1 as D (6 bases). With 6 bases removed from V and 0 bases from J, the gap between germline ends came to 6 bases. CDR1 is MNHEY, CDR2 SVGAGI, per germline. CDR3 length equals 13 residues. DNA for the CDR3: TGTGCCAGCAGGACAGGCTCTGGAAACACCATATATTTT. This gives the protein CASRTGSGNTIYF.

This clonotype was picked up a small number of times. This rearrangement joins TRBV4-2 to TRBJ2-2; the D is unclear. Germline V gene sequence: CDR1 LGHNA, CDR2 YNFKEQ. Deletions cut 9 bases from V and 3 bases from J, with 5 bases between. The CDR3 is 11 amino acids. The CDR3 here is CASQDTGELFF. The DNA for the CDR3 is TGTGCCAGTCAGGACACCGGGGAGCTGTTTTTT.

This clonotype was detected many times. This rearrangement joins TRBV20-1 to TRBJ2-3; possibly TRBD2 for D (6 bases). The CDR3 runs 14 residues. Deletions cut 0 bases from V and 6 bases from J, with 13 bases between. Germline CDR1 is DFQATT and CDR2 is SNEGSKA (reference sequence). The CDR3 region has the DNA TGCAGTGCTAGAGACCCTCTCCGGGGGGATACGCAGTATTTT. This encodes CSARDPLRGDTQYF.

This clonotype came up a few times. The rearrangement joins TRBV7-2 to TRBJ1-6, with TRBD1 matching 9 bases. The V gene end was trimmed by 3 bases and the J gene end by 7 bases; junction bases not matched to a gene: 1. Germline V gene lookup returns CDR1 SGHTA and CDR2 FQGNSA. CDR3 length equals 14 residues. The CDR3 region is CASSFGQGNSPLHF. CDR3 DNA sequence: TGTGCCAGCAGCTTCGGACAGGGGAATTCACCCCTCCACTTT.

This clonotype was detected a few times. The chain carries TRBV6-1 and TRBJ2-3; 11 nucleotides align to TRBD1. The CDR3 runs 17 residues. Germline CDR1 is MNHNS and CDR2 is SASEGT. V shed 3 bases, J shed 6 bases, and the junction held 11 bases outside the gene matches. The CDR3 region has the DNA TGTGCCAGCAGTGATTACCCCGGGACAGGGGGGGATGATACGCAGTATTTT. Encoded protein: CASSDYPGTGGDDTQYF.

The chain couples TRBV30 to TRBJ1-1; no definite D call. Germline loops: CDR1 GTSNPN, CDR2 SVGIG (reference sequence). This CDR3 is 13 amino acids long. Trimming left V 0 bases short and J 3 bases short, with 8 bases between. The CDR3 DNA is TGTGCCTGGAGTGTACGACTAGACACTGAAGCTTTCTTT. This codes for CAWSVRLDTEAFF. Full variable domain (outside the CDR3, taken from reference TRBV30 and TRBJ1-1): SQTIHQWPATLVQPVGSPLSLECTVEGTSNPNLYWYRQAAGRGLQLLFYSVGIGQISSEVPQNLSASRPQDRQFILSSKKLLLSDSGFYLCAWSVRLDTEAFFGQGTRLTVV.

The sample holds many counts of this clonotype. CDR3: CASRGLALGEQFF. CDR3 bases: TGTGCCAGCAGGGGACTAGCTCTAGGTGAGCAGTTCTTC. J is TRBJ2-1 and V is TRBV28, with 9 bases aligning to TRBD2. Trimming removed 6 bases from V and 9 bases from J; junction bases left unmatched: 6. The CDR3 is 13 residues long. Germline CDR1 and CDR2: MDHEN and SYDVKM.

This clonotype has at least ten counts. V gene TRBV6-2 or TRBV6-3 combines with J gene TRBJ1-5; 10 bases are shared with TRBD1. V lost 7 bases to trimming and J lost 6 bases; unmatched junction nucleotides: 12. CDR3 length: 16 amino acids. Germline CDR1 reads MNHEY; CDR2 reads SVGEGT. The CDR3 is CASTNRRGQGGQPQHF. CDR3 DNA: TGTGCCAGCACCAACAGACGCGGACAGGGGGGTCAGCCCCAGCATTTT.

This clonotype appeared many times. This chain connects TRBV15 to TRBJ2-7; D perhaps matches TRBD1 (5 bases). This CDR3 has 14 amino acids. With 0 bases removed from V and 7 bases from J, the gap between germline ends came to 13 bases. Per the germline V gene, CDR1 is LNHNV and CDR2 is YYDKDF (reference sequence). The CDR3 bases are TGTGCCACCAGCAGAGATCGCAGGGCGAGTGAGCAGTACTTC. This sequence encodes CATSRDRRASEQYF.

V and J are TRBV20-1 and TRBJ2-2; D may be TRBD1 or TRBD2 (5 bases each). Germline CDR1 reads DFQATT; CDR2 reads SNEGSKA (reference sequence). The CDR3 loop spans 14 amino acids. Trimming took off 4 bases at V and 6 bases at J, with 15 bases between the two ends. The CDR3 reads CSANLRGFAGELFF. The CDR3 DNA is TGCAGTGCTAACTTGAGGGGATTCGCCGGGGAGCTGTTTTTT.

This clonotype is a singleton in its sample. The chain uses TRBV20-1 and TRBJ2-4, with D possibly matching TRBD1 (6 bases). Trimming left V 5 bases short and J 3 bases short, with 26 bases between. The germline CDR1 and CDR2 sequences are DFQATT and SNEGSKA (reference sequence). The length of the CDR3 is 18 residues. DNA for the CDR3: TGCAGTGCTCGAATACGATACCGGGACACCGACAGCAAAAACATTCAGTACTTC. It is translated as CSARIRYRDTDSKNIQYF.

The V call is TRBV5-1, the J call TRBJ1-1; the match to TRBD1 covers 7 bases. Germline V gene sequence: CDR1 SGHRS, CDR2 YFSETQ. The CDR3 has 13 residues. V lost 8 bases and J lost 0; bases outside the gene matches: 4. The CDR3 is CASSGQMNTEAFF. CDR3 coding DNA: TGCGCCAGTTCGGGACAGATGAACACTGAAGCTTTCTTT.

The rearrangement joins TRBV3-1 to TRBJ2-1; D gene uncertain. From germline, CDR1 is LGHDT and CDR2 YNNKEL (reference sequence). Trimming removed 4 bases from V and 9 bases from J, with 7 bases in between. The CDR3 contains 11 residues. The CDR3 bases are TGTGCCAGCAGCCTGCTCGGTGAGCAGTTCTTC. Amino acids: CASSLLGEQFF.

This clonotype was seen a few times. The chain links TRBV6-2 or TRBV6-3 to TRBJ1-5; D unclear. This CDR3 has 15 amino acids. The V and J ends lost 1 base and 2 bases respectively, with 9 bases between them. In germline, CDR1 is MNHEY, CDR2 SVGEGT. CDR3 bases: TGTGCCAGCAGTTACTACGTGAATCGCAATCAGCCCCAGCATTTT. This translates into CASSYYVNRNQPQHF.

This clonotype was recorded many times. V is TRBV20-1 and J is TRBJ1-5; D gene uncertain. The CDR3 spans 17 residues. Per the germline V gene, CDR1 is DFQATT and CDR2 is SNEGSKA (reference sequence). Trimming left V 1 base short and J 0 bases short, with 16 bases between. The CDR3 DNA reads TGCAGTGCTAGAGTGGGCAACAGACAATATAGCAATCAGCCCCAGCATTTT. Residues: CSARVGNRQYSNQPQHF.